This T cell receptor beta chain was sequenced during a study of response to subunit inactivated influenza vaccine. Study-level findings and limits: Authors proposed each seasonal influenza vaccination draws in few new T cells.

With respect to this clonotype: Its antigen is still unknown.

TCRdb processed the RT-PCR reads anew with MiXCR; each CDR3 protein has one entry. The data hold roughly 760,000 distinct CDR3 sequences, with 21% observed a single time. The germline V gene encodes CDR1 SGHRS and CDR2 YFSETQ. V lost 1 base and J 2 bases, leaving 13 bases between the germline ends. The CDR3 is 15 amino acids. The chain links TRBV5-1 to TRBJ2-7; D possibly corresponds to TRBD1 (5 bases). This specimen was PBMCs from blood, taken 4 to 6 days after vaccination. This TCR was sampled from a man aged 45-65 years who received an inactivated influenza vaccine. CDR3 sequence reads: CASSLYSTRAYEQYF. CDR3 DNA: TGCGCCAGCAGCTTGTATTCGACCAGGGCCTACGAGCAGTACTTC.